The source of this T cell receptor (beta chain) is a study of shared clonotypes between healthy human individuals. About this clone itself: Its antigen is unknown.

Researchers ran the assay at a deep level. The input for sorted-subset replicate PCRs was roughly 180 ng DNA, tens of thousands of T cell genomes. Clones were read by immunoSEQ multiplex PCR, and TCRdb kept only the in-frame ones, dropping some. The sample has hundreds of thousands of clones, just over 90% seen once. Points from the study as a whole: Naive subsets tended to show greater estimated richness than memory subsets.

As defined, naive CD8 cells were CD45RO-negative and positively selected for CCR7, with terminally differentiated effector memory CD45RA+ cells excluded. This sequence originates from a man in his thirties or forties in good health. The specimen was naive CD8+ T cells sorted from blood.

The CDR3 DNA sequence: TGCGCCAGCAGCTTGATACTAGCGGGAGTCACAGATACGCAGTATTTT. Translated: CASSLILAGVTDTQYF. This sequence joins TRBV5-1 and TRBJ2-3, with TRBD2 matching 11 bases. With V trimmed by 1 base and J by 2 bases, 3 bases remained unmatched. This CDR3 is built from 16 residues. Germline-derived CDR1 and CDR2 are SGHRS and YFSETQ.